The sequence of this TCR beta chain was determined in a study of T-cell memory formation after mild COVID-19. For the study at large: The two donors had largely donor-specific TCR clusters.

General study findings and limits: Contracting clones, day 15 to 85, had balanced CD4/CD8, and later expanders favored CD4+. CD4+ contracting clones were mainly CM and EM; CD8+ ones, EMRA. Pre-infection memory held some responding clones, suggesting pre-existing cross-reactive T cells responded.

This clonotype was seen a few times. Its specificity is unknown. TCRdb re-called the 5' RACE reads with MiXCR, one entry per CDR3 protein. The repertoire holds some 310,000 distinct CDR3 sequences, with roughly 19% as singletons. This CDR3 is 15 amino acids long. J lost 5 bases, V lost 6 bases, and 16 bases had no gene match. Germline CDR1 reads DFQATT; CDR2 reads SNEGSKA (reference sequence). Sample: PBMCs or a T cell subset sorted from them (not recorded which). V gene TRBV20-1 combines with J gene TRBJ2-7; 7 nucleotides match TRBD1. This receptor was identified in a man in his late teens or twenties who had mild COVID-19 (a few samples of this study predate the infection). Cell type and time point are not known. The CDR3 loop reads CSAIQGDRTIDEQYF. CDR3 coding DNA: TGCAGTGCCATCCAGGGGGACAGAACTATAGACGAGCAGTACTTC.